This paragraph reports one T cell receptor (beta chain). No antigen is known for it. The data stem from a study of cytomegalovirus exposure and HLA in healthy donors. Findings and caveats of the study: The study designated some 180 TCR beta chains cytomegalovirus-associated. Presence/absence analyses assumed roughly uniform sequencing depth across donors, which may not hold. In a later analysis, compared with equally common non-associated chains, HLA-associated beta chains were more expanded. One variant, a missense change in DCLRE1C, was linked in a later analysis to TCR beta V- and J-gene trimming.

A multiplex PCR was run with 60 Vbeta primers and 13 Jbeta primers. Produced via immunoSEQ multiplex PCR; TCRdb's table is partial and in-frame only. This repertoire includes roughly 64,000 clones. Germline V gives CDR1 MGHRA, CDR2 YSYEKL. J gave up 6 bases and V 4 bases, and 13 bases lay outside the gene matches. The CDR3 length is 16 residues. This clonotype originated in a woman younger than 30 in good health and CMV-seronegative. Sequencing input: PBMCs. The chain combines TRBV4-1 with TRBJ2-7, with 9 nucleotides matching TRBD1. The CDR3 nucleotides are TGCGCCAGCAGCCCCCTCCCCCGGGACAGGGCCCTCGAGCAGTACTTC. It translates to CASSPLPRDRALEQYF.